The following is a TCR beta chain sequence with its context. The sample belongs to a study of CD8 T cells in Susac syndrome. A quantity of about 0.5 to 1 ug RNA underwent reverse transcription using random hexamers. In TCRdb, the immunoSEQ multiplex PCR reads were re-called with MiXCR into one record per CDR3 protein. Found here are roughly 150,000 distinct CDR3 sequences, roughly 95% of them singletons; the top ten hold 0.16%. The TCR comes from a human donor with Susac syndrome. Sequencing was carried out using CD4+ T cells from PBMCs.

The chain's CDR3 is CASREPGQGNTEAFF. CDR3 sequence (DNA): TGTGCCAGCAGGGAACCGGGACAGGGGAACACTGAAGCTTTCTTT. The V call is TRBV11-1, the J call TRBJ1-1, with 9 bases fitting TRBD1. This CDR3 has 15 residues. The V gene's germline CDR1 is SGHAT and CDR2 FQDESV (reference sequence). V gave up 6 bases and J gave up 1 base; unmatched junction bases: 6.